A selection of T cell receptor beta chains follows, all from one sample in a study of CD8 T cells in Susac syndrome. TCRdb ran MiXCR on the immunoSEQ multiplex PCR reads and lists one entry per CDR3 protein. The data hold 350,000 to 550,000 distinct CDR3 sequences, with 85% observed a single time. Material: CD8+ T cells from PBMCs. The source of these receptors is a human donor with multiple sclerosis. Both conserved end residues are part of each CDR3. The order of the fields is V gene, clone size, D gene, J gene, CDR3 protein, CDR3 DNA. A D gene is named only where the DNA matches it firmly. Where a row states a size, it is once, few, many or the class of an expanded clone; other rows omit it.

V gene: TRBV10-2; clone size: NA; D gene: TRBD2; J gene: TRBJ2-1; CDR3 protein: CANSATERDGHEQFF; CDR3 DNA: TGCGCCAACAGTGCGACGGAGCGGGACGGCCATGAGCAGTTCTTC
V gene: TRBV6-1; clone size: few; D gene: TRBD2; J gene: TRBJ2-2; CDR3 protein: CASRSGGGTGELFF; CDR3 DNA: TGTGCCAGCAGGAGCGGGGGCGGGACCGGGGAGCTGTTTTTT
V gene: TRBV28; clone size: NA; D gene: TRBD2; J gene: TRBJ2-2; CDR3 protein: CASSFWAGAGGKAGELFF; CDR3 DNA: TGTGCCAGCAGTTTTTGGGCCGGAGCGGGAGGGAAGGCCGGGGAGCTGTTTTTT
V gene: TRBV4-1; clone size: NA; D gene: NA; J gene: TRBJ2-7; CDR3 protein: CASSQLVEPSSYEQYF; CDR3 DNA: TGCGCCAGCAGCCAACTTGTGGAGCCTAGCTCCTACGAGCAGTACTTC
V gene: TRBV24-1; clone size: NA; D gene: NA; J gene: TRBJ1-2; CDR3 protein: CATSDSTGFGYTF; CDR3 DNA: TGTGCCACCAGTGATTCTACAGGGTTTGGCTACACCTTC
V gene: TRBV19; clone size: NA; D gene: NA; J gene: TRBJ2-1; CDR3 protein: CASSSPPRGGVASEQFF; CDR3 DNA: TGTGCCAGTAGTTCTCCTCCCCGAGGTGGTGTAGCAAGTGAGCAGTTCTTC
V gene: TRBV7-8; clone size: NA; D gene: NA; J gene: TRBJ2-3; CDR3 protein: CASSFGIPTDTQYF; CDR3 DNA: TGTGCCAGCAGCTTCGGCATCCCCACAGATACGCAGTATTTT
V gene: TRBV5-4; clone size: NA; D gene: TRBD2; J gene: TRBJ2-1; CDR3 protein: CASSQRTSGSYNEQFF; CDR3 DNA: TGTGCCAGCAGCCAACGGACTAGCGGGAGTTACAATGAGCAGTTCTTC
V gene: TRBV6-5; clone size: NA; D gene: TRBD2; J gene: TRBJ2-3; CDR3 protein: CASKSVAGGDTQYF; CDR3 DNA: TGTGCCAGCAAGTCGGTAGCGGGAGGGGATACGCAGTATTTT
V gene: TRBV20-1; clone size: NA; D gene: NA; J gene: TRBJ2-7; CDR3 protein: CSARDPGGLTYEQYF; CDR3 DNA: TGCAGTGCTAGAGACCCAGGGGGACTAACCTACGAGCAGTACTTC
V gene: TRBV20-1; clone size: NA; D gene: NA; J gene: TRBJ1-6; CDR3 protein: CSAGAAPFNSPLHF; CDR3 DNA: TGCAGTGCGGGAGCAGCCCCTTTTAATTCACCCCTCCACTTT
V gene: TRBV30; clone size: NA; D gene: NA; J gene: TRBJ1-1; CDR3 protein: CAWSYVEAEAFF; CDR3 DNA: TGTGCCTGGAGTTATGTGGAGGCTGAAGCTTTCTTT
V gene: TRBV6-2/TRBV6-3; clone size: NA; D gene: TRBD1; J gene: TRBJ2-7; CDR3 protein: CASSGTANYEQYF; CDR3 DNA: TGTGCCAGCAGTGGGACAGCGAACTACGAGCAGTACTTC
V gene: TRBV27; clone size: NA; D gene: TRBD2; J gene: TRBJ2-5; CDR3 protein: CASREGHFQETQYF; CDR3 DNA: TGTGCCTCAAGGGAGGGGCACTTCCAAGAGACCCAGTACTTC
V gene: TRBV3-1; clone size: NA; D gene: NA; J gene: TRBJ2-1; CDR3 protein: CASSPYPGVSTDNEQFF; CDR3 DNA: TGTGCCAGCAGCCCGTATCCAGGGGTAAGTACGGACAATGAGCAGTTCTTC
V gene: TRBV5-6; clone size: NA; D gene: NA; J gene: TRBJ2-7; CDR3 protein: CASSWWPSYEQYF; CDR3 DNA: TGTGCCAGCAGCTGGTGGCCATCCTACGAGCAGTACTTC
V gene: TRBV11-3; clone size: NA; D gene: NA; J gene: TRBJ2-2; CDR3 protein: CASSFANGELFF; CDR3 DNA: TGTGCCAGTAGCTTCGCCAACGGGGAGCTGTTTTTT
V gene: TRBV6-5; clone size: few; D gene: TRBD1; J gene: TRBJ2-7; CDR3 protein: CASSSDRGNYEQYF; CDR3 DNA: TGTGCCAGCAGTTCGGACAGGGGGAACTACGAGCAGTACTTC
V gene: TRBV7-9; clone size: NA; D gene: TRBD1; J gene: TRBJ1-1; CDR3 protein: CASSLHQGAGTEAFF; CDR3 DNA: TGTGCCAGCAGCCTGCATCAGGGGGCTGGGACTGAAGCTTTCTTT
V gene: TRBV18; clone size: NA; D gene: NA; J gene: TRBJ2-7; CDR3 protein: CASSFRHQYEQYF; CDR3 DNA: TGTGCCAGCTCGTTCCGACACCAATACGAGCAGTACTTC
V gene: TRBV30; clone size: NA; D gene: NA; J gene: TRBJ2-7; CDR3 protein: CAWSSGQRFYEQYF; CDR3 DNA: TGTGCCTGGAGCTCGGGACAACGGTTCTACGAGCAGTACTTC
V gene: TRBV27; clone size: NA; D gene: NA; J gene: TRBJ1-1; CDR3 protein: CASSLQQWGTEAFF; CDR3 DNA: TGTGCCAGCAGTTTACAGCAGTGGGGGACTGAAGCTTTCTTT
V gene: TRBV7-2; clone size: NA; D gene: TRBD1; J gene: TRBJ1-2; CDR3 protein: CASSFNVPGQGSGYTF; CDR3 DNA: TGTGCCAGCAGCTTCAACGTCCCGGGACAGGGATCCGGCTACACCTTC
V gene: TRBV20-1; clone size: NA; D gene: TRBD1; J gene: TRBJ2-7; CDR3 protein: CSAEGAGTDSYEQYF; CDR3 DNA: TGCAGTGCAGAAGGCGCCGGGACAGATTCCTACGAGCAGTACTTC
V gene: TRBV7-9; clone size: NA; D gene: NA; J gene: TRBJ2-2; CDR3 protein: CASSTLGGELFF; CDR3 DNA: TGTGCCAGCAGCACCCTTGGCGGGGAGCTGTTTTTT
V gene: TRBV29-1; clone size: NA; D gene: NA; J gene: TRBJ1-1; CDR3 protein: CSVWGGVTEAFF; CDR3 DNA: TGCAGCGTTTGGGGGGGGGTCACTGAAGCTTTCTTT
V gene: TRBV7-6; clone size: NA; D gene: TRBD2; J gene: TRBJ2-7; CDR3 protein: CASSLVESGRHDEQYF; CDR3 DNA: TGTGCCAGCAGCTTAGTGGAGAGCGGGAGGCACGACGAGCAGTACTTC
V gene: TRBV4-1; clone size: NA; D gene: TRBD2; J gene: TRBJ2-3; CDR3 protein: CASSRVAGGDTQYF; CDR3 DNA: TGCGCCAGCAGCCGTGTAGCGGGAGGAGATACGCAGTATTTT
V gene: TRBV30; clone size: NA; D gene: NA; J gene: TRBJ1-2; CDR3 protein: CAWSWVGGNYGYTF; CDR3 DNA: TGTGCCTGGAGTTGGGTTGGAGGAAACTATGGCTACACCTTC
V gene: TRBV5-1; clone size: once; D gene: TRBD1; J gene: TRBJ2-4; CDR3 protein: CASSLEEGQGPVGDIQYF; CDR3 DNA: TGCGCCAGCAGCTTGGAGGAGGGACAGGGGCCGGTGGGTGACATTCAGTACTTC
V gene: TRBV4-1; clone size: NA; D gene: NA; J gene: TRBJ1-1; CDR3 protein: CASSQEGGRFSNTEAFF; CDR3 DNA: TGCGCCAGCAGCCAAGAGGGGGGTCGGTTTTCAAACACTGAAGCTTTCTTT
V gene: TRBV25-1; clone size: NA; D gene: TRBD1; J gene: TRBJ2-7; CDR3 protein: CASSDPGQGRYEQYF; CDR3 DNA: TGTGCCAGCAGTGACCCGGGACAGGGGAGATACGAGCAGTACTTC
V gene: TRBV4-1; clone size: NA; D gene: NA; J gene: TRBJ1-5; CDR3 protein: CASSQVVAGVNPQHF; CDR3 DNA: TGCGCCAGCAGCCAAGTTGTCGCGGGGGTTAACCCCCAGCATTTT
V gene: TRBV29-1; clone size: NA; D gene: TRBD1; J gene: TRBJ1-2; CDR3 protein: CSVEVVETGGRGYTF; CDR3 DNA: TGCAGCGTTGAAGTGGTGGAGACAGGGGGCCGGGGCTACACCTTC
V gene: TRBV27; clone size: once; D gene: NA; J gene: TRBJ2-7; CDR3 protein: CASSLSEPGLAYEQYF; CDR3 DNA: TGTGCCAGCAGTTTATCGGAACCGGGACTTGCCTACGAGCAGTACTTC
V gene: TRBV10-3; clone size: NA; D gene: TRBD2; J gene: TRBJ2-7; CDR3 protein: CATREGIIQYEQYF; CDR3 DNA: TGTGCCACACGGGAGGGGATAATTCAGTACGAGCAGTACTTC
V gene: TRBV5-6; clone size: NA; D gene: NA; J gene: TRBJ2-5; CDR3 protein: CASSPLKDAPEVETQYF; CDR3 DNA: TGTGCCAGCAGCCCCCTGAAGGATGCCCCGGAGGTGGAGACCCAGTACTTC
V gene: TRBV27; clone size: once; D gene: NA; J gene: TRBJ2-7; CDR3 protein: CASSTGSPNEQYF; CDR3 DNA: TGTGCCAGCAGTACCGGTTCTCCCAACGAGCAGTACTTC
V gene: TRBV5-4; clone size: NA; D gene: TRBD1; J gene: TRBJ2-1; CDR3 protein: CASSPVPPGGAYYNEQFF; CDR3 DNA: TGTGCCAGCAGCCCCGTACCCCCAGGGGGCGCTTACTACAATGAGCAGTTCTTC
V gene: TRBV7-9; clone size: once; D gene: TRBD1; J gene: TRBJ1-2; CDR3 protein: CASSLGTGMQGYGYTF; CDR3 DNA: TGTGCCAGCAGCTTGGGGACAGGGATGCAAGGGTATGGCTACACCTTC
V gene: TRBV20-1; clone size: NA; D gene: TRBD1; J gene: TRBJ2-1; CDR3 protein: CSAGGQGDYNEQFF; CDR3 DNA: TGCAGTGCTGGGGGACAGGGGGATTACAATGAGCAGTTCTTC
V gene: TRBV11-2; clone size: NA; D gene: NA; J gene: TRBJ2-3; CDR3 protein: CASRETDWAPSTDTQYF; CDR3 DNA: TGTGCCAGCCGCGAGACCGACTGGGCTCCTAGCACAGATACGCAGTATTTT